This T cell receptor beta chain was captured by sequencing in a study of T cell responses to AZD1222 COVID-19 vaccine. Sequenced by immunoSEQ multiplex PCR; TCRdb stores in-frame clones only, minus some. The data show over 150,000 clones, with around 90% seen just once and 11% held by the top ten. Regarding this clone: The antigen is undetermined.

Whole-study findings and limits: Spike was spanned by vaccine-associated CD4 TCRs, with dominance at 160-218 and 743-854. Per reports, nearly half of all spike-specific TCRs target regions that are unmutated in variants.

The receptor's source is an adult who received the AZD1222 COVID-19 vaccine. The material sequenced was peripheral blood, taken 28 days after the second AZD1222 dose.

The CDR3 DNA reads as TGTGCCAGCAGCTTAGACCCAGGGGTAGTCGCAAACATTCAGTACTTC. Protein product: CASSLDPGVVANIQYF. The rearrangement links TRBV7-9 to TRBJ2-4; tentative D call: TRBD1 (6 bases). This CDR3 is built from 16 residues. From germline, CDR1 is SEHNR and CDR2 FQNEAQ (reference sequence). V shed 1 base and J shed 6 bases, with 16 bases lying between them. Full variable domain (rest looked up from reference TRBV7-9 and TRBJ2-4): DTGVSQNPRHKITKRGQNVTFRCDPISEHNRLYWYRQTLGQGPEFLTYFQNEAQLEKSRLLSDRFSAERPKGSFSTLEIQRTEQGDSAMYLCASSLDPGVVANIQYFGAGTRLSVL.